This is a list of T cell receptor beta chains from one sample in a study of radiation and T cells in renal cell carcinoma. Libraries were prepared by immunoSEQ multiplex PCR; TCRdb keeps only in-frame clonotypes and omits some of them. The sample lists some 100,000 clones, 82% seen once, with almost 6.5% in the top ten. The sequenced sample was blood, obtained from a patient whose treatment included radiotherapy and nephrectomy. These receptor sequences come from a man between 60 and 70 years old with renal cell carcinoma. The CDR3 runs from the conserved cysteine through the conserved F or W. Fields, in order: V gene, J gene, D gene, CDR3 protein. D genes are given only for firm matches.

>TRBV11-2|TRBJ2-3|TRBD2
CASSLGGTSGSWDTQYF
>TRBV27|TRBJ1-1|-
CASLVRGSRQAFF
>TRBV5-8|TRBJ2-1|-
CASRIPRREQFF
>TRBV19|TRBJ2-2|-
CASSAPGGRTGELFF
>TRBV7-7|TRBJ2-2|-
CASSLAREGGELFF
>TRBV7-2|TRBJ2-5|TRBD1
CASSLDRGPETQYF
>TRBV5-6|TRBJ1-1|-
CASSLLPGGTEAFF
>TRBV5-4|TRBJ1-2|TRBD1
CASSLELQGNYGYTF
>TRBV4-2|TRBJ2-3|TRBD1
CASSPSRDRGRTDTQYF
>TRBV2|TRBJ2-1|-
CASSPDGLYNEQFF
>TRBV30|TRBJ2-5|TRBD2
CAWNSREGTQYF
>TRBV2|TRBJ1-2|-
CASKGGPGYTF
>TRBV5-1|TRBJ1-1|-
CASSARTPGAAGTEAFF
>TRBV28|TRBJ2-2|-
CASSFPGDRNTGELFF
>TRBV30|TRBJ1-1|-
CAWSGQVSTEAFF
>TRBV6-5|TRBJ1-4|TRBD1
CASSMDRGGEKLFF
>TRBV4-1|TRBJ2-7|TRBD2
CASSQDQTPGGYEQYF
>TRBV5-1|TRBJ2-5|-
CASSLTGGQETQYF
>TRBV10-1|TRBJ2-5|TRBD1
CASSAGTGGQETQYF
>TRBV30|TRBJ2-7|TRBD2
CAWSLNRRGSGRPGEQYF
>TRBV2|TRBJ2-2|TRBD1
CASSEVGDRELTGELFF
>TRBV29-1|TRBJ1-2|-
CSARSEGHYGYTF
>TRBV4-3|TRBJ1-3|-
CASSQWRAGTIYF
>TRBV7-8|TRBJ1-1|-
CASSSDRGRTTEAFF
>TRBV27|TRBJ2-2|-
CASSSRLGNTGELFF
>TRBV5-1|TRBJ2-3|-
CASSLRIEGDTQYF
>TRBV28|TRBJ2-2|-
CASSLFGFGAGELFF
>TRBV27|TRBJ2-5|-
CASCGLAQGVRETQYF
>TRBV4-1|TRBJ1-5|-
CASSQVGFAQPQHF
>TRBV4-2|TRBJ2-3|-
CASSQAPGTADTQYF
>TRBV2|TRBJ2-1|-
CAGRLNNEQFF
>TRBV19|TRBJ2-3|TRBD2
CASSIRLAGSTDTQYF
>TRBV19|TRBJ2-3|TRBD2
CASSIDGRTSGRRGTDTQYF
>TRBV28|TRBJ1-3|TRBD1
CASTPPTGIGNTIYF
>TRBV7-6|TRBJ1-5|-
CASSLVENPPGQHDSNQPQHF
>TRBV6-6|TRBJ2-7|TRBD1
CASSYSGPGTGDEQYF
>TRBV4-2|TRBJ1-2|TRBD1
CASSQPRTGDYGYTF
>TRBV29-1|TRBJ2-1|TRBD2
CSGATSGSYNEQFF
>TRBV2|TRBJ1-2|TRBD1
CASSVQGVYGYTF
>TRBV2|TRBJ2-7|-
CASRSWYEQYF